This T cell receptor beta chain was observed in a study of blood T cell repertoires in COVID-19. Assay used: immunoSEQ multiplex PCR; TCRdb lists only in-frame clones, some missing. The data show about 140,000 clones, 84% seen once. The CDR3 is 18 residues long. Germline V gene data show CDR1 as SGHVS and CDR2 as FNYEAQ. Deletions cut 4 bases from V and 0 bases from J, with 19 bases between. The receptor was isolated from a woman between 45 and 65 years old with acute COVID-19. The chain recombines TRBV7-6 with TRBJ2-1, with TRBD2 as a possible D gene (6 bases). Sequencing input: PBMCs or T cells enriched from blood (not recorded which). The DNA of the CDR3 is TGTGCCAGCAGCTACGGTCTGGGCGCGGGAAGCTCCTACAATGAGCAGTTCTTC. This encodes CASSYGLGAGSSYNEQFF.